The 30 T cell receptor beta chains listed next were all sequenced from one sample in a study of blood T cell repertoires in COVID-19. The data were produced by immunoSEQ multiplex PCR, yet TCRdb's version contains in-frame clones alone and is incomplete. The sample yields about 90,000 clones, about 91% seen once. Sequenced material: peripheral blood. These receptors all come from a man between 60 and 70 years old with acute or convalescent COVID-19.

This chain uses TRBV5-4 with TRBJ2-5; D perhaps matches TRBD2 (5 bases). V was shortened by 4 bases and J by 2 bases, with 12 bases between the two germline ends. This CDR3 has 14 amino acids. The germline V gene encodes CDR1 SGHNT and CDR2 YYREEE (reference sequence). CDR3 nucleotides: TGTGCCAGCAGCCGAGGGAGCGCACAAGAGACCCAGTACTTC. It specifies CASSRGSAQETQYF.

The CDR3 sequence is CASSLEGALNSPLHF. The CDR3 bases are TGTGCCAGCAGCTTAGAGGGGGCGCTTAATTCACCCCTCCACTTT. The chain is built from TRBV11-2 and TRBJ1-6; possible D gene TRBD1, 6 bases. Trimming took off 0 bases at V and 6 bases at J, with 9 bases between the two ends. The CDR3 is made up of 15 amino acids. CDR1 SGHAT and CDR2 FQNNGV come from the germline V gene. The full variable domain, its missing parts supplied by reference TRBV11-2 and TRBJ1-6, is EAGVAQSPRYKIIEKRQSVAFWCNPISGHATLYWYQQILGQGPKLLIQFQNNGVVDDSQLPKDRFSAERLKGVDSTLKIQPAKLEDSAVYLCASSLEGALNSPLHFGNGTRLTVT.

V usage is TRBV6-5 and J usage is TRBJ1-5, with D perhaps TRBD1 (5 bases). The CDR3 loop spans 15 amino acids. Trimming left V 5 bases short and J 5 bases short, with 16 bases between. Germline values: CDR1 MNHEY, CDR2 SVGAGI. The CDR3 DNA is TGTGCCAGCAGTCCCGGGGGGGTTGCGGATCAGCCCCAGCATTTT. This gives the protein CASSPGGVADQPQHF.

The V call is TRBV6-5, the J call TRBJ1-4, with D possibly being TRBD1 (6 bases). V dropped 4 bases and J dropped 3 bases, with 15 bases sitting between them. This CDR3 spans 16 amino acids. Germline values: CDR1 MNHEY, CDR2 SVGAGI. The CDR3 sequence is CASSSKRGASNEKLFF. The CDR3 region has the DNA TGTGCCAGCAGTTCGAAACGGGGGGCTTCTAATGAAAAACTGTTTTTT.

The CDR3 region has the DNA TGTGCCATCAGGCGGGACAGGGGGGAAGAGACCCAGTACTTC. Amino acids: CAIRRDRGEETQYF. The V and J genes are TRBV10-3 and TRBJ2-5; 11 bases are a match to TRBD1. CDR1 is ENHRY, CDR2 SYGVKD, per germline. There are 14 residues in the CDR3. Losses at the gene ends were 6 bases for V and 3 bases for J; bases not matched to a gene: 3.

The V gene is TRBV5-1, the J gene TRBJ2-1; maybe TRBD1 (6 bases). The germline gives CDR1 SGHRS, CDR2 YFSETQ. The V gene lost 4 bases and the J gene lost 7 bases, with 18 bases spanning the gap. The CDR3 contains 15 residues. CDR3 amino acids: CASSPGTTSFNEQFF. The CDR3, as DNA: TGCGCCAGCAGCCCCGGGACAACCTCTTTTAATGAGCAGTTCTTC.

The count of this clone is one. The CDR3 here is CASGFGGGGPNQPQHF. CDR3 in DNA: TGTGCTAGTGGTTTCGGGGGAGGGGGGCCAAATCAGCCCCAGCATTTT. This chain uses TRBV12-5 with TRBJ1-5; perhaps TRBD1 as D (6 bases). Deletions cut 3 bases from V and 4 bases from J, with 16 bases between. The CDR3 totals 16 residues. From germline, CDR1 is LGHNT and CDR2 FRNRAP.

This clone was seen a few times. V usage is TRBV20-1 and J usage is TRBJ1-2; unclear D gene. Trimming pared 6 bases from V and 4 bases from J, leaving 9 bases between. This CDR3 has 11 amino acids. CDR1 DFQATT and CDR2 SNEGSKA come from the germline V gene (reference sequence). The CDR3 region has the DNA TGCAGTGCCCCAGTTGCCTATGGCTACACCTTC. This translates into CSAPVAYGYTF.

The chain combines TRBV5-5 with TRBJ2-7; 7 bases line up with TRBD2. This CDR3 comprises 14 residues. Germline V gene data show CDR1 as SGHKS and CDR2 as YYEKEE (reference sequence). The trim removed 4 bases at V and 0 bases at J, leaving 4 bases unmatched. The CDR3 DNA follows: TGTGCCAGCAGCGCTAGCGGTAGCTCCTACGAGCAGTACTTC. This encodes CASSASGSSYEQYF. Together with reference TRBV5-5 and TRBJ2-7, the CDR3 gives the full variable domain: DAGVTQSPTHLIKTRGQQVTLRCSPISGHKSVSWYQQVLGQGPQFIFQYYEKEERGRGNFPDRFSARQFPNYSSELNVNALLLGDSALYLCASSASGSSYEQYFGPGTRLTVT.

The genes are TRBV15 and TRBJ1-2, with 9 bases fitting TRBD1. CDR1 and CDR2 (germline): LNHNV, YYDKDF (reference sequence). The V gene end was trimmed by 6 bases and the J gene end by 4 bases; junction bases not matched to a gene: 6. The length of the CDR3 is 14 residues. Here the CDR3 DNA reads TGTGCCACCAGTACAGGGGGCACGGGCTATGGCTACACCTTC. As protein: CATSTGGTGYGYTF.

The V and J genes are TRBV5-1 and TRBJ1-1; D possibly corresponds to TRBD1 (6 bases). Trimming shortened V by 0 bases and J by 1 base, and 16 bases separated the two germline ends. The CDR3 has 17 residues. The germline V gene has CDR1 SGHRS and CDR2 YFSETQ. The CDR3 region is CASSLGGGRQANTEAFF. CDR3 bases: TGCGCCAGCAGCTTGGGTGGGGGCCGACAGGCGAACACTGAAGCTTTCTTT.

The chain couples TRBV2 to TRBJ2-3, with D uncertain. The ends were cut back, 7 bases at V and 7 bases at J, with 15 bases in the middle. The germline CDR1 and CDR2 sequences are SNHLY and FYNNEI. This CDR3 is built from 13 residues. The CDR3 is CASILPLTNTQYF. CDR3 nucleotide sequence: TGTGCCAGCATCCTACCGCTTACTAATACGCAGTATTTT.

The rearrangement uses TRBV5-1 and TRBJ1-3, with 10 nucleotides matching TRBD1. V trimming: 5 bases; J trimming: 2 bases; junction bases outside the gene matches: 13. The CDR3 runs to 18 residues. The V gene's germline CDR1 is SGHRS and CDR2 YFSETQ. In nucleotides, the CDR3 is TGCGCCAGCAGTGGACAGGGGGAGAATTCTAATGCTGGAAACACCATATATTTT. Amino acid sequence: CASSGQGENSNAGNTIYF.

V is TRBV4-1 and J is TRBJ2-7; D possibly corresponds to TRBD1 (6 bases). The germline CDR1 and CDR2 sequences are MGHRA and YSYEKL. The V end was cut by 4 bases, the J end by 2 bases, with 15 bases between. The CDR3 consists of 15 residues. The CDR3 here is CASSRQDSSTYEQYF. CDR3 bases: TGCGCCAGCAGCCGCCAGGACAGTTCGACCTACGAGCAGTACTTC.

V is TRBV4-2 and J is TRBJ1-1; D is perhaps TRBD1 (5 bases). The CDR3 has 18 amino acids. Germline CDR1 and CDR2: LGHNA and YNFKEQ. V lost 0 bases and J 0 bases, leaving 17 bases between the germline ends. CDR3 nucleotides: TGTGCCAGCAGCCAAGAACCGGCTGGGGGGGTCATGAACACTGAAGCTTTCTTT. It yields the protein CASSQEPAGGVMNTEAFF.

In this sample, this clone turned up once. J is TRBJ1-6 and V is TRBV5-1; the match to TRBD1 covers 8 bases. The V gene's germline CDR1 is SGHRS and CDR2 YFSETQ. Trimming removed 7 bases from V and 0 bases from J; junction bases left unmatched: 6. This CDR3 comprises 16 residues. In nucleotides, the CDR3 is TGCGCCAGCGGACAGGGCTCGAACTCCTATAATTCACCCCTCCACTTT. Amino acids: CASGQGSNSYNSPLHF. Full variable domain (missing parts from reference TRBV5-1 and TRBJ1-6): KAGVTQTPRYLIKTRGQQVTLSCSPISGHRSVSWYQQTPGQGLQFLFEYFSETQRNKGNFPGRFSGRQFSNSRSEMNVSTLELGDSALYLCASGQGSNSYNSPLHFGNGTRLTVT.

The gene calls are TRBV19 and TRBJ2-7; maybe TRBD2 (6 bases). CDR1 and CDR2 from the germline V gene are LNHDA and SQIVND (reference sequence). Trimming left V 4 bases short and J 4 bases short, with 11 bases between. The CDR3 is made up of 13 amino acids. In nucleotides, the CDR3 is TGTGCCAGTAGTACGGGACTTCCATACGAGCAGTACTTC. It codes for CASSTGLPYEQYF.

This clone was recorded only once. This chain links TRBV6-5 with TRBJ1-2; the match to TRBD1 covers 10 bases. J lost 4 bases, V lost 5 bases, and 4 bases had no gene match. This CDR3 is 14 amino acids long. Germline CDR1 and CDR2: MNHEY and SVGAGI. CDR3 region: CASSRGQGPYGYTF. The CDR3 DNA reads TGTGCCAGCAGTCGGGGACAGGGGCCCTATGGCTACACCTTC.

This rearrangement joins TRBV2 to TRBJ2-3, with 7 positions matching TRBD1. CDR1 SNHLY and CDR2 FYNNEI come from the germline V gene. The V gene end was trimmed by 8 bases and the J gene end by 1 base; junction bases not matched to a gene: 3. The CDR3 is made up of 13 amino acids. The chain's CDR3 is CASGGQGTDTQYF. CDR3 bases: TGTGCCAGCGGTGGACAGGGCACAGATACGCAGTATTTT.

CDR3 loop: CASSPGTGRNQPQHF. The CDR3 DNA sequence: TGTGCCAGCAGCCCGGGGACAGGTCGGAATCAGCCCCAGCATTTT. The V and J genes are TRBV5-6 and TRBJ1-5, with 8 bases lining up with TRBD1. The V gene's germline CDR1 is SGHDT and CDR2 YYEEEE. V lost 4 bases and J lost 4; bases outside the gene matches: 7. The CDR3 loop spans 15 amino acids. Supplemented by reference TRBV5-6 and TRBJ1-5, the full variable domain reads DAGVTQSPTHLIKTRGQQVTLRCSPKSGHDTVSWYQQALGQGPQFIFQYYEEEERQRGNFPDRFSGHQFPNYSSELNVNALLLGDSALYLCASSPGTGRNQPQHFGDGTRLSIL.

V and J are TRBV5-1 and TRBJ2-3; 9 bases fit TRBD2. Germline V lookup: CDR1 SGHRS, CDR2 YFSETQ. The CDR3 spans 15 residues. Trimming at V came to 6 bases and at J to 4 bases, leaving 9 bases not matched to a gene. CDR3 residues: CASKPATSGADTQYF. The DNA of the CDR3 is TGCGCCAGCAAGCCCGCGACTAGCGGAGCAGATACGCAGTATTTT. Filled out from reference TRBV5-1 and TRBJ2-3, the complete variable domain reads KAGVTQTPRYLIKTRGQQVTLSCSPISGHRSVSWYQQTPGQGLQFLFEYFSETQRNKGNFPGRFSGRQFSNSRSEMNVSTLELGDSALYLCASKPATSGADTQYFGPGTRLTVL.

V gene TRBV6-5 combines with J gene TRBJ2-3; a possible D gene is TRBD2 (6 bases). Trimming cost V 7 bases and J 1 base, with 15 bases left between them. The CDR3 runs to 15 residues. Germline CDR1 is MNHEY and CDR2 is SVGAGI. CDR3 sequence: CASTRRGVGTDTQYF. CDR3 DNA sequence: TGTGCCAGCACCAGGCGGGGCGTCGGCACAGATACGCAGTATTTT.

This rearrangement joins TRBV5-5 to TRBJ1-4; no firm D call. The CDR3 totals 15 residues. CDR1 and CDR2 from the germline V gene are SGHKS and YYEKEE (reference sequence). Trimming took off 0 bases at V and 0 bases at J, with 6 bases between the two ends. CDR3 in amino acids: CASSLGPSTNEKLFF. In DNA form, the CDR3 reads TGTGCCAGCAGCTTGGGGCCCTCAACTAATGAAAAACTGTTTTTT.

The CDR3: CASASLGVGGISYEQYF. DNA of the CDR3: TGTGCCAGCGCGTCCCTGGGGGTAGGGGGCATATCCTACGAGCAGTACTTC. This chain uses TRBV18 with TRBJ2-7; the match to TRBD1 covers 7 bases. Germline loops: CDR1 KGHSH, CDR2 LQKENI. CDR3 length: 17 residues. The trim removed 8 bases at V and 1 base at J, leaving 17 bases unmatched.

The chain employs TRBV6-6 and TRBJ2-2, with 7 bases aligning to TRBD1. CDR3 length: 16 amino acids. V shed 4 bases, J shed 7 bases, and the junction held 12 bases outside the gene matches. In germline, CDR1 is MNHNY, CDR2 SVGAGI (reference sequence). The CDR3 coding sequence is TGTGCCAGCAGTTTTCGACAGGGTGATGGTGGCGGGGAGCTGTTTTTT. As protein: CASSFRQGDGGGELFF.

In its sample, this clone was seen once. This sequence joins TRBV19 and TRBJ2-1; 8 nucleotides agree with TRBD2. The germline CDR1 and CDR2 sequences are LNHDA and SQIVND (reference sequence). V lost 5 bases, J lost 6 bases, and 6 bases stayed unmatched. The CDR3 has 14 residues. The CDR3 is CASSEVAGPNEQFF. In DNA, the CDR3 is TGTGCCAGTAGTGAGGTAGCGGGGCCCAATGAGCAGTTCTTC. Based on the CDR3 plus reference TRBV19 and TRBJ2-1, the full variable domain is DGGITQSPKYLFRKEGQNVTLSCEQNLNHDAMYWYRQDPGQGLRLIYYSQIVNDFQKGDIAEGYSVSREKKESFPLTVTSAQKNPTAFYLCASSEVAGPNEQFFGPGTRLTVL.

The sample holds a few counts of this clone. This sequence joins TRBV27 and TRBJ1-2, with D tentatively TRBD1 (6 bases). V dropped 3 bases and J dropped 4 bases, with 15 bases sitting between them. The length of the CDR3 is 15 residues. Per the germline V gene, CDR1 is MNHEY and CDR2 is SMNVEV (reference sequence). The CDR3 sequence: CASSFLQGGIYGYTF. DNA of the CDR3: TGTGCCAGCAGTTTTTTACAAGGGGGAATCTATGGCTACACCTTC.

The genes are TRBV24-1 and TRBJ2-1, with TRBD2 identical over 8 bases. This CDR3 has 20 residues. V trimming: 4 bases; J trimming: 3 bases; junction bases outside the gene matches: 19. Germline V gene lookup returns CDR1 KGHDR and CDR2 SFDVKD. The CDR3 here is CATSESDRSNSGNSYNEQFF. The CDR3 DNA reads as TGTGCCACCAGTGAGTCGGACAGAAGCAATAGCGGGAATAGCTACAATGAGCAGTTCTTC.

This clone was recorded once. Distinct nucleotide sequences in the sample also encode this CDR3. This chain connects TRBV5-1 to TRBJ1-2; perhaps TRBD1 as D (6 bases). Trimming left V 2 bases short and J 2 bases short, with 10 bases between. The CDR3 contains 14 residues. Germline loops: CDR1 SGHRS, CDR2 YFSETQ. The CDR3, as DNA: TGCGCCAGCAGCTTAACACAGGGAAACTATGGCTACACCTTC. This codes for CASSLTQGNYGYTF.

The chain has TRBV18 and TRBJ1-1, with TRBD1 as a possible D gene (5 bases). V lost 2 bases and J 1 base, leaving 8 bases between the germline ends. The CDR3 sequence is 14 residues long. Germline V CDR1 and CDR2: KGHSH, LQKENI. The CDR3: CASSPSTGNTEAFF. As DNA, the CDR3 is TGTGCCAGCTCACCATCCACAGGGAACACTGAAGCTTTCTTT.